This TCR beta chain was captured in a study of blood T cells in healthy people across ages (dated by TCRdb to 2013 to 2016). For context, the study as a whole: In model experiments, template switching captured about one uniquely barcoded TCR beta cDNA molecule for every two T cells. Four age groups were formed from the donors: young (average about 16 years), middle-aged (approximately 40), aged (around 62) and long-lived (about 80). Using deep sequencing normalized with unique cDNA molecular identifiers, the study measured how TCR beta repertoire diversity changes with age. The study analyzed two additional independent replicas of 1 million unique cDNA reads from the same blood draw for two donors, one aged 18 to 30 and one aged 80 or older.

What the work shows at the level of the full study, not this receptor alone: Estimates of total diversity based on one million sequenced T cells were regarded as lower bounds and as underestimates. Because profiling used bulk unsorted PBMCs, naive and antigen-experienced compartments could not be compared conclusively. Compared with the aged group, the long-lived group had more naive CD4+ T cells, fewer expanded clones and increased TCR diversity, suggesting age selection. Observed TCR beta diversity per million T cells fell roughly linearly with age, and a significant reduction was already apparent by age around 39. The CMV infection status of donors was not known, potentially confounding age-related changes in expanded clonotypes. There was a strong correlation between observed TCR beta diversity and the percentage of naive T cells measured by flow cytometry.

The donors were 40 or so Caucasian individuals from Russia, aged 6 to 90 years, who were systemically healthy. Around 10 milliliters of peripheral blood were drawn from each donor into EDTA-treated Vacutainer tubes. PBMCs were isolated by Ficoll-Paque density-gradient centrifugation, with at least 7 million obtained per sample. Trizol reagent was used to extract total RNA from the PBMCs, yielding at least 6 micrograms per sample. For every donor, an aliquot of PBMCs went through flow cytometry to measure the percentages of naive CD45RAhigh/CD27high T cells. V drops 1 base and J drops 3 bases, leaving 7 bases in between. Inclusive of the bounding cysteine and phenylalanine, the CDR3 is 14 residues long. Only the CDR3 DNA stays, 42 bases, in frame from base 1. The library was generated by 5' RACE. Sequencing used an Illumina HiSeq 2500. A second PCR of roughly 7 to 11 cycles was performed with a sample-barcoded 5' primer and a J-beta primer mix. A template-switch 5' adaptor carrying 12 random nucleotides introduced a unique molecular identifier onto each TCR beta cDNA molecule. At least 3 million CDR3-containing paired-end reads were obtained from each sample. All of the RNA was converted into first-strand cDNA using the Mint cDNA synthesis kit, with a TRBC-specific oligonucleotide serving as the primer. Following uracil-DNA glycosylase treatment, a first 18-cycle PCR with universal primers M1SS and BC2_uni_R was performed on all cDNA. Per the source publication's procedure: For normalization, 1 million high-quality reads, each with a distinct molecular identifier, were randomly selected from each sample. Reads with shared molecular identifiers were discarded instead of being binned into consensus sequences. MiTCR, with a Q25 quality threshold and the strictest error-elimination algorithm, was used for CDR3 identification, clonotype clustering and error correction. A nonparametric unseen species model using Euler transformation provided a lower-bound estimate of total TCR beta diversity. TCRdb reran the public reads through fastp at Q25 and MiXCR, keeping productive beta chains. Each entry merges the rows of one CDR3 protein and shows their most common DNA and genes. It is TCRdb's table, rather than the study itself, that gives the V and J calls and clone size. In this sample the table shows approximately 800,000 distinct CDR3 sequences, roughly 25% of which occur a single time. About 2.9% of the sample comes from the top ten.

This clonotype appeared a few times. Which antigen it targets is not known. No base qualities exist here, and no much larger clone lies one base off it. These sequences were also reported in another study, on T cells of mothers and their children. As that second study puts it: Nine systemically healthy Caucasian individuals, comprising three mothers and their six children, were included as donors. cDNA synthesis used all of the extracted RNA, with roughly 1.5 ug of RNA in each 15 ul reaction. Sample barcodes and 2-4 random nucleotides were added via the M1S primer in the second PCR. Over 10 million TCR beta CDR3 reads came from each mother, compared with approximately 2.8 million reads from each child. Thymic selection shapes the output of TCR recombination in a similar way in related and unrelated pairs, and inherited differences have a minor effect. Related mother-child pairs always showed normalized repertoire overlap that was slightly higher than in unrelated mother-child pairs, though the difference was never significant. With a sensitivity of approximately 92 clones per million clonotypes, no persistent microchimeric T cell clones were detected. Deep NGS was used in the study to compare the TCR beta repertoires of mothers and children and to look for features that separate related mother-child pairs from unrelated individuals. Mothers averaged about 37 +/- 4 years of age and children averaged approximately 11 +/- 4 years. After adapter ligation was performed with NEBNext reagents, the libraries were sequenced on an Illumina HiSeq 2000 with 100+100 nt paired-end reads. To prevent cross-contamination, the mother and child libraries were prepared a month apart and were sequenced in separate runs. For each donor, between roughly 500,000 and 2,300,000 distinct TCR beta clonotypes were identified. Naive TCR beta clonotypes were estimated from low-frequency clonotypes matched to each donor's FACS-determined naive share, without sorting.

The rearranged segments are TRBV12-3 or TRBV12-4 and TRBJ2-1; a weak D assignment points to TRBD2 (5 bases agree). Specimen: blood. The clonotype originates from a boy younger than 18 in good health. CDR3 protein: CASSLGAGYNEQFF. The DNA sequence follows: TGTGCCAGCAGTTTAGGGGCGGGCTACAATGAGCAGTTCTTC.